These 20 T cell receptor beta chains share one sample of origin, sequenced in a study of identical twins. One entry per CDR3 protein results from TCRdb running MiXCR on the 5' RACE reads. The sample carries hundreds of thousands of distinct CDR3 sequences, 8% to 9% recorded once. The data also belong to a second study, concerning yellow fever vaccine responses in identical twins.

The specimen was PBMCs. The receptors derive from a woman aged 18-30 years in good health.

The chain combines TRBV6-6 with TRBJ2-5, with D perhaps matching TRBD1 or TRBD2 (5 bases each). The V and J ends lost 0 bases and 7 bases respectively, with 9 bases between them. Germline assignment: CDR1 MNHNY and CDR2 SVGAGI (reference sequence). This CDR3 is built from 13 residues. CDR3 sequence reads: CASSYSRDGTQYF. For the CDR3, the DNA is TGTGCCAGCAGTTACTCGAGGGACGGGACCCAGTACTTC.

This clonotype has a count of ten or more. The CDR3 spells CASSSPNPSPHTQYF. The DNA for the CDR3 is TGTGCCAGCAGTTCCCCGAACCCGTCCCCACATACGCAGTATTTT. The chain recombines TRBV28 with TRBJ2-3; D remains unclear. CDR1 and CDR2 from the germline V gene are MDHEN and SYDVKM. CDR3 length equals 15 residues. V was clipped by 4 bases and J by 7 bases, with 18 bases between them.

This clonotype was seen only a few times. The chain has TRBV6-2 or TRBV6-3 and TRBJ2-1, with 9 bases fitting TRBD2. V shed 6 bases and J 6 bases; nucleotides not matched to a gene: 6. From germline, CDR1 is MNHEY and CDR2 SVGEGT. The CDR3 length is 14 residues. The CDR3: CASRSSGRGNEQFF. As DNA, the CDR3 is TGTGCCAGCAGGAGTAGCGGGAGAGGCAATGAGCAGTTCTTC.

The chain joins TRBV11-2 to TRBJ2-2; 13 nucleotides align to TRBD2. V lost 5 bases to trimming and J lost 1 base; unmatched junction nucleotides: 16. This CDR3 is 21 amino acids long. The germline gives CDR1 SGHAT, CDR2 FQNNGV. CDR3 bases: TGTGCCAGCAGCCGCGGACTAGCGGGGGCCTCAGGATCCTTGAACACCGGGGAGCTGTTTTTT. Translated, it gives CASSRGLAGASGSLNTGELFF.

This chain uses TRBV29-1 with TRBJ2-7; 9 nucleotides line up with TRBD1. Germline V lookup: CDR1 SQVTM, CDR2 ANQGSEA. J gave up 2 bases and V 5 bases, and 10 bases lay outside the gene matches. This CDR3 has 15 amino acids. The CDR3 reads CSVILGQGPTYEQYF. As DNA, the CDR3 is TGCAGCGTTATCTTGGGACAGGGACCGACCTACGAGCAGTACTTC.

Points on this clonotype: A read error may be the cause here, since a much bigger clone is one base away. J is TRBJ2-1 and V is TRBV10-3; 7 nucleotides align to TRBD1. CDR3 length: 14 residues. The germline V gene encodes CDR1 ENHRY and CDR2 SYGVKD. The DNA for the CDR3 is TGTGCCATCACCGGGGACAGCTCCTACAATGGGCAGTTCTTC. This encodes CAITGDSSYNGQFF.

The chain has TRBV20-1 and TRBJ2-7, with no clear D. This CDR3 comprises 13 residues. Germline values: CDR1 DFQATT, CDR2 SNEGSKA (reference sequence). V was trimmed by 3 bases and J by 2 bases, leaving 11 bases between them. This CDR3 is CSASLVRAYEQYF. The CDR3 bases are TGCAGTGCTAGTTTGGTCCGAGCCTACGAGCAGTACTTC.

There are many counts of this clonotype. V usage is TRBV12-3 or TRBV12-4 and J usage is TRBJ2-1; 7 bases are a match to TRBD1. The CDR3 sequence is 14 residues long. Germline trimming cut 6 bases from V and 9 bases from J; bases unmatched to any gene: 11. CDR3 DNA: TGTGCCAGCAGACTTGACAGGGCCGAGGGTGAGCAGTTCTTC. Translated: CASRLDRAEGEQFF.

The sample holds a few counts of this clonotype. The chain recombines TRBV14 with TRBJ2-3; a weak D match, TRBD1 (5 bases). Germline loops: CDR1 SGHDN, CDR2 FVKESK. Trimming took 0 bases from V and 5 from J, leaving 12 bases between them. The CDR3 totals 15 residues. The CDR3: CASSQEDKGGDTQYF. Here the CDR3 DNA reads TGTGCCAGCAGCCAAGAGGACAAAGGCGGAGATACGCAGTATTTT.

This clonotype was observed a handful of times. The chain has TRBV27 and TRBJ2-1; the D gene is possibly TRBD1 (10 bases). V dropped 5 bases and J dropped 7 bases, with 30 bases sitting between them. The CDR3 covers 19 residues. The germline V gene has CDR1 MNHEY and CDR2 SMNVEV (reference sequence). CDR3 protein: CASSRTIPGQGTSMNEQFF. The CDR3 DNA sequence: TGTGCCAGCAGTAGAACCATCCCGGGACAGGGGACTAGCATGAATGAGCAGTTCTTC.

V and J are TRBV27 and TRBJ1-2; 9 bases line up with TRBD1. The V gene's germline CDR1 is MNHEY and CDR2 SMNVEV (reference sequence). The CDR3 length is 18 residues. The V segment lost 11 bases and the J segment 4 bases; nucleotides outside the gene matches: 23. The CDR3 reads CALSLLAGQGVISYGYTF. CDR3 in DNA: TGTGCCCTCAGTTTATTAGCGGGACAGGGAGTAATCTCCTATGGCTACACCTTC.

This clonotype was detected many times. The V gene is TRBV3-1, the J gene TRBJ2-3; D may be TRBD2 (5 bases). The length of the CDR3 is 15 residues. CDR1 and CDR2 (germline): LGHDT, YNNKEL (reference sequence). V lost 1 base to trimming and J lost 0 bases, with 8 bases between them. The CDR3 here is CASSQGLPSTDTQYF. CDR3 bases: TGTGCCAGCAGCCAAGGACTACCAAGCACAGATACGCAGTATTTT.

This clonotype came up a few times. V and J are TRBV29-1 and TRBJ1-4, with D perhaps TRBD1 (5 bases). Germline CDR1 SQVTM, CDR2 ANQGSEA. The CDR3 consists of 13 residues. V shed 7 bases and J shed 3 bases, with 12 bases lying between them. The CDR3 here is CSASRVSNEKLFF. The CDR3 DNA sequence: TGCAGCGCCAGCAGGGTATCTAATGAAAAACTGTTTTTT.

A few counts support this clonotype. The CDR3 spells CASSGLGREGRYEQFF. DNA of the CDR3: TGTGCCAGCAGTGGTTTAGGGCGGGAGGGCCGCTATGAGCAGTTCTTC. This chain connects TRBV7-6 to TRBJ2-1; 9 bases match TRBD2. Germline CDR1 SGHVS, CDR2 FNYEAQ. The CDR3 sequence is 16 residues long. V lost 6 bases to trimming and J lost 8 bases; unmatched junction nucleotides: 14.

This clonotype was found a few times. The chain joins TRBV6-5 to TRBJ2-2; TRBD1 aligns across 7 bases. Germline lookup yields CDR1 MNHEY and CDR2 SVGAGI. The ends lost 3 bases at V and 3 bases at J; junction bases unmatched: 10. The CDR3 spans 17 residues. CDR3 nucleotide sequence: TGTGCCAGCAGTTATACCATCGGACAGGTGGACACCGGGGAGCTGTTTTTT. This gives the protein CASSYTIGQVDTGELFF.

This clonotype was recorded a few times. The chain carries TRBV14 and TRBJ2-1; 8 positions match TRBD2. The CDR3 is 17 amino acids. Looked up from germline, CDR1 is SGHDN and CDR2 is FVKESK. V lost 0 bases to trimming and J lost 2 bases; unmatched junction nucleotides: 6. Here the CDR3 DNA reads TGTGCCAGCAGCCAAGATCTGCGGGAGGTTCCCTACAATGAGCAGTTCTTC. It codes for CASSQDLREVPYNEQFF.

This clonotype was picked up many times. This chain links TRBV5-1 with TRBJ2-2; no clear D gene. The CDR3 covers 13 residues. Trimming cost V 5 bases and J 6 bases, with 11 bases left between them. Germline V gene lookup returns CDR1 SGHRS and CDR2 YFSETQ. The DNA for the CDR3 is TGCGCCAGCAGGATGTTGTGGGCCGGGGAGCTGTTTTTT. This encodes CASRMLWAGELFF.

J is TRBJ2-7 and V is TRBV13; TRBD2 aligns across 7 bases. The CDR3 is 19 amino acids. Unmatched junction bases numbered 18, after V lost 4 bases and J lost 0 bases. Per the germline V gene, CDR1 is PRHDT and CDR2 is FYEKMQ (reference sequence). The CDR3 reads CASSSRPLALDRSSYEQYF. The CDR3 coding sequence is TGTGCCAGCAGCTCCCGCCCACTAGCGCTGGACCGGAGCTCCTACGAGCAGTACTTC.

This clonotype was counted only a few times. Written as DNA, the CDR3 is TGTGCCAGCCACCGGGGAATTGGGGAGACCCAGTACTTC. Translating gives CASHRGIGETQYF. The J gene is TRBJ2-5, the V gene TRBV7-9; a possible D gene is TRBD2 (5 bases). V was shortened by 8 bases and J by 5 bases, with 15 bases between the two germline ends. The germline V gene encodes CDR1 SEHNR and CDR2 FQNEAQ (reference sequence). CDR3 length: 13 residues.

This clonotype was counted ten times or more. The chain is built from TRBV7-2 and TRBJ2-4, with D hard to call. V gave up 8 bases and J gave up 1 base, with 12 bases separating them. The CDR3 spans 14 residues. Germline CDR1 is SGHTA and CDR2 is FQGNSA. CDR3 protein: CASGTHGAKNIQYF. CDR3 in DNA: TGTGCCAGCGGTACTCATGGGGCCAAAAACATTCAGTACTTC.